This entry is about one T cell receptor beta chain. What it binds is unknown. This entry is derived from a study of cytotoxic CD8 clonotypes in ibrutinib-treated CLL. CDR3 length equals 15 residues. V was trimmed by 8 bases and J by 0 bases, leaving 14 bases between them. From germline, CDR1 is MNHNS and CDR2 SASEGT. General study results and limits: Rising at ibrutinib response, clonality subsequently fell back toward baseline at progression.

Measured with immunoSEQ multiplex PCR; TCRdb has only the in-frame clones, and not every one. The sample gives 200,000 to 250,000 clones, about 75% of which show up once; 5.5% to 7% is in the top ten. Sample: PBMCs, taken after 12 months of ibrutinib treatment. The chain employs TRBV6-1 and TRBJ1-5, with D perhaps matching TRBD1 (5 bases). The clonotype originates from a human donor with chronic lymphocytic leukemia. The CDR3: CASRLGGYSNQPQHF. In nucleotides, the CDR3 is TGTGCCAGCCGGCTGGGGGGATATAGCAATCAGCCCCAGCATTTT.